This T cell receptor beta chain is from a study of cytomegalovirus exposure and HLA in healthy donors. The PCR ran on 60 Vbeta and 13 Jbeta primers. Generated by immunoSEQ multiplex PCR, the TCRdb table keeps only in-frame clones and is missing some. The profile shows 160,000 or so clones, roughly 77% of them singletons. The CDR3 consists of 12 residues. Looked up from germline, CDR1 is SGHNT and CDR2 is YYREEE (reference sequence). The V gene lost 3 bases and the J gene lost 5 bases, with 5 bases spanning the gap. The sequencing input was PBMCs. The sequence derives from a man between 18 and 35 years old in good health and CMV-seropositive. The chain has TRBV5-4 and TRBJ1-4, with D hard to call. The CDR3 DNA follows: TGTGCCAGCAGCTCTCTGAATGAAAAACTGTTTTTT. This codes for CASSSLNEKLFF.